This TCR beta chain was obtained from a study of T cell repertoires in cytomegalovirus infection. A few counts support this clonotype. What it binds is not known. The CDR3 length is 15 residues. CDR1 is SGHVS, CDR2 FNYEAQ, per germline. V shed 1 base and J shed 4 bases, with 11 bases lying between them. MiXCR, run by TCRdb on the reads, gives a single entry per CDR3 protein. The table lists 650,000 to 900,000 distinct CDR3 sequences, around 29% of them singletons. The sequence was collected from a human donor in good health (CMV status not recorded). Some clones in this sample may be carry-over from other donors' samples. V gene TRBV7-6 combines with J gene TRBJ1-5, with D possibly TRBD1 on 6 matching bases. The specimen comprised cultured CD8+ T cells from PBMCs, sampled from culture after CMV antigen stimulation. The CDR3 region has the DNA TGTGCCAGCAGCTTAGAGGGGGGCCCGAATCAGCCCCAGCATTTT. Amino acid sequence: CASSLEGGPNQPQHF.